This TCR beta chain is drawn from a study of blood T cell repertoires in COVID-19. Membership in each cohort depended on participant-reported clinical history. CDR3 length equals 18 residues. Germline V gene data show CDR1 as KGHSH and CDR2 as LQKENI. V lost 6 bases, J lost 0 bases, and 4 bases stayed unmatched. Assay: immunoSEQ multiplex PCR; the TCRdb copy retains only in-frame clones and omits some. Here the sample spans roughly 250,000 clones, around 89% being singletons. Sequencing was performed on PBMCs or T cells enriched from blood (not recorded which). The clonotype originates from a man aged 35-49 years who had recovered from COVID-19. The chain uses TRBV18 and TRBJ2-6, with 14 nucleotides matching TRBD2. CDR3 loop: CASSRGLAGVSGANVLTF. As DNA, the CDR3 is TGTGCCAGCTCCCGGGGACTAGCGGGAGTCTCTGGGGCCAACGTCCTGACTTTC. The full variable domain, completed using reference TRBV18 and TRBJ2-6, is NAGVMQNPRHLVRRRGQEARLRCSPMKGHSHVYWYRQLPEEGLKFMVYLQKENIIDESGMPKERFSAEFPKEGPSILRIQQVVRGDSAAYFCASSRGLAGVSGANVLTFGAGSRLTVL.